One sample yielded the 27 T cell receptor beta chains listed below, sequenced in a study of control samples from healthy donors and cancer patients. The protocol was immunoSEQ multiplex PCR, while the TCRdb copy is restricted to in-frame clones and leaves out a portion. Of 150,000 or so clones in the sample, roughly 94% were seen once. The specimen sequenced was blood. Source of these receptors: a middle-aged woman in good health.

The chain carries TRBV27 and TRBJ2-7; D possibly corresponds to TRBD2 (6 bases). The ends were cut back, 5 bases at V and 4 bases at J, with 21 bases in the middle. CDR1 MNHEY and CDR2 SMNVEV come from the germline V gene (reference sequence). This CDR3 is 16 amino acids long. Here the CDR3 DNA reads TGTGCCAGCAGTCCTAGGGGCGGAGGGTCTCCTTACGAGCAGTACTTC. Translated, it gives CASSPRGGGSPYEQYF.

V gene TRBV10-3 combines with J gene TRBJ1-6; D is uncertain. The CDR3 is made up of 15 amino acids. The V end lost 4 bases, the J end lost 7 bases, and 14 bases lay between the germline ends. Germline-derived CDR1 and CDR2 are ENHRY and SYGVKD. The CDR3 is CAISGLRVANSPLHF. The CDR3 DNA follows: TGTGCCATCAGTGGGCTGAGGGTCGCGAATTCACCCCTCCACTTT.

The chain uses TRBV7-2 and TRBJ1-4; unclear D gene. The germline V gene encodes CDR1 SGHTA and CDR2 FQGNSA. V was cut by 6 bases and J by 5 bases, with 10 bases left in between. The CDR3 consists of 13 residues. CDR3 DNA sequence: TGTGCCAGCAGAAGTCCGGGGAATGAAAAACTGTTTTTT. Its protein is CASRSPGNEKLFF. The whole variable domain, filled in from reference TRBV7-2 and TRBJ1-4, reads GAGVSQSPSNKVTEKGKDVELRCDPISGHTALYWYRQSLGQGLEFLIYFQGNSAPDKSGLPSDRFSAERTGGSVSTLTIQRTQQEDSAVYLCASRSPGNEKLFFGSGTQLSVL.

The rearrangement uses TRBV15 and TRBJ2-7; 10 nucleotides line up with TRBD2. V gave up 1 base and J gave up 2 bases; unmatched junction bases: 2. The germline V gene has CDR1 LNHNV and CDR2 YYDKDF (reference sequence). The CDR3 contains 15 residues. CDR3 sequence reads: CATSRGLAGAYEQYF. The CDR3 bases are TGTGCCACCAGCAGAGGGCTAGCGGGGGCCTACGAGCAGTACTTC.

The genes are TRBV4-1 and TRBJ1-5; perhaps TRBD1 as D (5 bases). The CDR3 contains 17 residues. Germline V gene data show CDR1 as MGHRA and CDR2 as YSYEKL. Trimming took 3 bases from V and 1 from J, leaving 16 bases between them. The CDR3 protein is CASSHEEGRTSNQPQHF. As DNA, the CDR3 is TGCGCCAGCAGCCATGAAGAGGGGAGGACGAGCAATCAGCCCCAGCATTTT.

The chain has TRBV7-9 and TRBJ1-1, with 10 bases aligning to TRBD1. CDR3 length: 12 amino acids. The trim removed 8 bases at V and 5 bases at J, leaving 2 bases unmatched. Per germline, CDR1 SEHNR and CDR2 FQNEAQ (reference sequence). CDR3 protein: CASGTGETEAFF. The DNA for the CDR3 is TGTGCCAGCGGGACAGGGGAGACTGAAGCTTTCTTT.

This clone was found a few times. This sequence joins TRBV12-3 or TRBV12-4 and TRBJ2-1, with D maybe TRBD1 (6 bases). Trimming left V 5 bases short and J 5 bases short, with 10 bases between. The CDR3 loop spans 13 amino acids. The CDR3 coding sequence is TGTGCCAGCAGTACTCGACAGGACAATGAGCAGTTCTTC. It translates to CASSTRQDNEQFF.

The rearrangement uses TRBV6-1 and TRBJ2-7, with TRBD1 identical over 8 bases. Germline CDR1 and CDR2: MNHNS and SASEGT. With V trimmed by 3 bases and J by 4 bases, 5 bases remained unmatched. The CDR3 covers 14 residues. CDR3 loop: CASSDRDRSYEQYF. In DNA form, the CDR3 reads TGTGCCAGCAGTGACCGGGACAGGAGTTACGAGCAGTACTTC.

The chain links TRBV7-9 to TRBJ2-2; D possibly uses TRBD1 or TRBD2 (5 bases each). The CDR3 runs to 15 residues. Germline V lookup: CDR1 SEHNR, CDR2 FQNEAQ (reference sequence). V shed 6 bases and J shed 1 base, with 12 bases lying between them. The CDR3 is CASRPGTENTGELFF. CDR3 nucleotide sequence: TGTGCCAGCAGACCCGGGACCGAGAACACCGGGGAGCTGTTTTTT.

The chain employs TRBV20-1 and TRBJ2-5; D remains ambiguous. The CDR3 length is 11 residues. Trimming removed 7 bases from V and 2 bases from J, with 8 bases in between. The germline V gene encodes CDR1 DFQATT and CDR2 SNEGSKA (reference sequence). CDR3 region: CSVSVQETQYF. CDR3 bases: TGCAGTGTGTCCGTTCAAGAGACCCAGTACTTC.

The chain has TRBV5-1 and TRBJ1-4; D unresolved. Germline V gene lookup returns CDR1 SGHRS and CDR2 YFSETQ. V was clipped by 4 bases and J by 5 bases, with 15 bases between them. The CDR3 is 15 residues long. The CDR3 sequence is CASSPEPSSNEKLFF. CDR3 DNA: TGCGCCAGCAGCCCAGAACCAAGTAGCAATGAAAAACTGTTTTTT.

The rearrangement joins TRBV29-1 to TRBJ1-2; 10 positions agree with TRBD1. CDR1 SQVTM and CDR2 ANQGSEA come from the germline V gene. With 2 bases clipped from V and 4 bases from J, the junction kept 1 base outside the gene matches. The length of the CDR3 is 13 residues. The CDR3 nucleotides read TGCAGCGTTGAATGGGACAGGGGCTATGGCTACACCTTC. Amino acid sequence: CSVEWDRGYGYTF.

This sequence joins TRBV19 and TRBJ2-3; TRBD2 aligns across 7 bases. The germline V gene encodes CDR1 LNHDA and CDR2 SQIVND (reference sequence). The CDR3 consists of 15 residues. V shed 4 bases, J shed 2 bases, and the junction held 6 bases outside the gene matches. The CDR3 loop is CASSTPAGPTDTQYF. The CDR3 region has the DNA TGTGCCAGTAGTACGCCAGCGGGACCCACAGATACGCAGTATTTT. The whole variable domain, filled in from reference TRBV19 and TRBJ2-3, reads DGGITQSPKYLFRKEGQNVTLSCEQNLNHDAMYWYRQDPGQGLRLIYYSQIVNDFQKGDIAEGYSVSREKKESFPLTVTSAQKNPTAFYLCASSTPAGPTDTQYFGPGTRLTVL.

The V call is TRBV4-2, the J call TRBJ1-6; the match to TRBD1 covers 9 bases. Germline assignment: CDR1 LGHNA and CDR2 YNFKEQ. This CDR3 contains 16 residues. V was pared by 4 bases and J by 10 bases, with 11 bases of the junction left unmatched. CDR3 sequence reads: CASSPNSGTGTSPLHF. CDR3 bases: TGTGCCAGCAGCCCGAACTCCGGGACAGGGACCTCACCCCTCCACTTT.

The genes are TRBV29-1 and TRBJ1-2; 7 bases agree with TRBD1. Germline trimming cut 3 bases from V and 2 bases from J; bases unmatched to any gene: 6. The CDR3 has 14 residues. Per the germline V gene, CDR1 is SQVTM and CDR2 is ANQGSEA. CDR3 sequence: CSVDSWTGNYGYTF. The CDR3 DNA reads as TGCAGCGTTGATTCCTGGACAGGAAACTATGGCTACACCTTC. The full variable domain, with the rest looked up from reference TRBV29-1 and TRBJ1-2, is SAVISQKPSRDICQRGTSLTIQCQVDSQVTMMFWYRQQPGQSLTLIATANQGSEATYESGFVIDKFPISRPNLTFSTLTVSNMSPEDSSIYLCSVDSWTGNYGYTFGSGTRLTVV.

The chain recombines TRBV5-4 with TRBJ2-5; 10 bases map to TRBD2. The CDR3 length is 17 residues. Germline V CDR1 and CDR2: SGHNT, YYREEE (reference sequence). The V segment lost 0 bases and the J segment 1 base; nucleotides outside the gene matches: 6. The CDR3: CASSLVYLAGAQETQYF. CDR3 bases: TGTGCCAGCAGCTTGGTGTATCTAGCGGGGGCCCAAGAGACCCAGTACTTC.

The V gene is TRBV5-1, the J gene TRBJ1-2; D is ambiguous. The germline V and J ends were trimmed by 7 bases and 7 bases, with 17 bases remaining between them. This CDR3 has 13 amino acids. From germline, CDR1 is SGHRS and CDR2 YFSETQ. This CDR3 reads CASGNWRDAGYTF. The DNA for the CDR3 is TGCGCCAGCGGGAATTGGAGGGATGCTGGCTACACCTTC.

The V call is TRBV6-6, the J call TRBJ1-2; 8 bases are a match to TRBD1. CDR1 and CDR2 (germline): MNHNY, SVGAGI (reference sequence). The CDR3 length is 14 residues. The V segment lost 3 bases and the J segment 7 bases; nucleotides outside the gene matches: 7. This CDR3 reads CASSYRQGRGGYTF. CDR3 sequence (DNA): TGTGCCAGCAGTTATCGACAGGGGCGAGGTGGCTACACCTTC.

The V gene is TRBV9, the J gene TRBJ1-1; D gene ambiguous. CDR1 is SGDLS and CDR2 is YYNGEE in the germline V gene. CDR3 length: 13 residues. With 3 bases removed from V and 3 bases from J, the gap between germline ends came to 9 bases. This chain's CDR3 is CASSEGSDTEAFF. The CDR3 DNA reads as TGTGCCAGCAGCGAGGGTTCGGACACTGAAGCTTTCTTT.

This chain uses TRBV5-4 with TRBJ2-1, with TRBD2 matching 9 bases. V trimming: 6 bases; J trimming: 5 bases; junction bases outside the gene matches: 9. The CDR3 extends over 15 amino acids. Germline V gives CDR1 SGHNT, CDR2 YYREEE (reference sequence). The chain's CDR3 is CASTSPTSGNNEQFF. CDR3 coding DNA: TGTGCCAGCACCTCTCCGACTAGCGGAAACAATGAGCAGTTCTTC. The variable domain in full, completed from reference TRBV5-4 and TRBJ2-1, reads ETGVTQSPTHLIKTRGQQVTLRCSSQSGHNTVSWYQQALGQGPQFIFQYYREEENGRGNFPPRFSGLQFPNYSSELNVNALELDDSALYLCASTSPTSGNNEQFFGPGTRLTVL.

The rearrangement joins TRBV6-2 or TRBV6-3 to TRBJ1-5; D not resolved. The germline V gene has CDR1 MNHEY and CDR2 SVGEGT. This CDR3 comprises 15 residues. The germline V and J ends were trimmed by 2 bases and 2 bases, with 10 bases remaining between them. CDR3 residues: CASSYGGSRNQPQHF. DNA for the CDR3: TGTGCCAGCAGTTACGGAGGGTCACGCAATCAGCCCCAGCATTTT.

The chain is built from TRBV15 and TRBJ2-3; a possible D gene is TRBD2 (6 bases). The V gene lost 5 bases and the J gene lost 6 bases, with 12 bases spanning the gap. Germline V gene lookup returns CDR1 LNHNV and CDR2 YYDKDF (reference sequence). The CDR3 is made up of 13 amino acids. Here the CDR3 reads CATSLQSGDTQYF. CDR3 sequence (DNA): TGTGCCACCAGCTTACAAAGCGGGGATACGCAGTATTTT.

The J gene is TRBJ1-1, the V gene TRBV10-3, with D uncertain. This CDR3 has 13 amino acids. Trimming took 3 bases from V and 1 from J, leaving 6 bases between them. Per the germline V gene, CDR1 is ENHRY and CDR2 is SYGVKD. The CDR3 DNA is TGTGCCATCAGTGAAACGGCGAACACTGAAGCTTTCTTT. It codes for CAISETANTEAFF.

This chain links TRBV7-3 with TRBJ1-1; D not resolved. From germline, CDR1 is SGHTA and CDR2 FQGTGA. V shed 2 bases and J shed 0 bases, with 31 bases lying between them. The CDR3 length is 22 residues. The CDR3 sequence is CASSLSGSLKAVRGRMNTEAFF. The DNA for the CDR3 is TGTGCCAGCAGCTTATCGGGATCGCTTAAGGCCGTGAGAGGCCGGATGAACACTGAAGCTTTCTTT. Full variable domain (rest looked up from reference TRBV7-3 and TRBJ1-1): GAGVSQTPSNKVTEKGKYVELRCDPISGHTALYWYRQSLGQGPEFLIYFQGTGAADDSGLPNDRFFAVRPEGSVSTLKIQRTERGDSAVYLCASSLSGSLKAVRGRMNTEAFFGQGTRLTVV.

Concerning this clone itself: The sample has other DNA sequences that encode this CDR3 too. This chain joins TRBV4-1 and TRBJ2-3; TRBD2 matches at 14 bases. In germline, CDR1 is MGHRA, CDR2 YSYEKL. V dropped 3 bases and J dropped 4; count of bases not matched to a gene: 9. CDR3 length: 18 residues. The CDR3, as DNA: TGCGCCAGCAGCCAGGGACTAGCGGGAGTGATCCAAGCAGATACGCAGTATTTT. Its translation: CASSQGLAGVIQADTQYF.

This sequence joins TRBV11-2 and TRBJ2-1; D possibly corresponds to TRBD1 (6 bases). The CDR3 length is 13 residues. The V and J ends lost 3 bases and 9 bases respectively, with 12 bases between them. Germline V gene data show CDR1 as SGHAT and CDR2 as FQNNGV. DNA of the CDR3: TGTGCCAGCAGCTTTACAGGGTTAGCTGAGCAGTTCTTC. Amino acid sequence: CASSFTGLAEQFF.

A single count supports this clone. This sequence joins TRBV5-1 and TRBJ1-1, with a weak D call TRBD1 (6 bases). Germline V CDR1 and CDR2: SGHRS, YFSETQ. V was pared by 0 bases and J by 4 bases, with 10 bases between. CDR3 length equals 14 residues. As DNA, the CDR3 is TGCGCCAGCAGCTTGGCCGGGGGGGCCACTGAAGCTTTCTTT. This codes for CASSLAGGATEAFF.